Shown below are 21 T cell receptor beta chains from a single sample sequenced in a study of T cell responses to AZD1222 COVID-19 vaccine (dated by TCRdb to the early 2020s). Library construction relied on the immunoSEQ multiplex PCR assay. Not all clones reach the TCRdb copy of this immuneACCESS table, which keeps in-frame sequences only. Checked studies attribute under half of the gap to unresolved V genes and leave the rest unexplained. This sample lists 100,000 to 110,000 clones; around 87% were detected once. The top ten clonotypes cover 3.5% to 4.5% of the sample. This sample's time point label indicates: baseline before first vaccination. The treatment or condition label here, explained by the study, means: meningococcal conjugate vaccine given as trial control. Sequencing was performed on peripheral blood, taken on day 0 of MenACWY control vaccination. The source of these receptors is an adult in good health.

V usage is TRBV14 and J usage is TRBJ2-2, with 13 bases identical to TRBD2. The CDR3 sequence is 16 residues long. The ends lost 4 bases at V and 7 bases at J; junction bases unmatched: 6. CDR1 is SGHDN, CDR2 FVKESK, per germline. The CDR3 DNA reads TGTGCCAGCAGCCGTCCGGGACTAGCGGGATTCGGGGAGCTGTTTTTT. The encoded protein is CASSRPGLAGFGELFF.

This chain uses TRBV15 with TRBJ2-1, with TRBD2 matching over 8 bases. Germline V gene data show CDR1 as LNHNV and CDR2 as YYDKDF (reference sequence). Trimming removed 0 bases from V and 1 base from J; junction bases left unmatched: 17. This CDR3 contains 21 residues. The CDR3 nucleotides read TGTGCCACCAGCAGAGATAGGCCAGCGGGAGAGGACGGACGGTCCTACAATGAGCAGTTCTTC. This translates into CATSRDRPAGEDGRSYNEQFF.

The sample holds a few counts of this clone. This chain links TRBV28 with TRBJ1-5; 11 bases are a match to TRBD1. Per the germline V gene, CDR1 is MDHEN and CDR2 is SYDVKM. The CDR3 has 14 amino acids. The junction had 9 bases not matched to a gene; V was cut back by 4 bases and J by 13 bases. This CDR3 reads CASSSAGTGGSQHF. The CDR3 region has the DNA TGTGCCAGCAGTTCCGCCGGGACAGGGGGATCACAGCATTTT.

The V and J genes are TRBV18 and TRBJ2-5, with D possibly matching TRBD1 (5 bases). In germline, CDR1 is KGHSH, CDR2 LQKENI. This CDR3 has 14 amino acids. V was trimmed by 0 bases and J by 5 bases, leaving 10 bases between them. CDR3 DNA sequence: TGTGCCAGCTCACCACCCCCAGGGTGGGAGACCCAGTACTTC. The encoded protein is CASSPPPGWETQYF.

In DNA form, the CDR3 reads TGTGCCAGCAGCTTAGTAGAGGGGAACACTGAAGCTTTCTTT. It codes for CASSLVEGNTEAFF. The chain joins TRBV7-9 to TRBJ1-1; D remains unclear. Trimming took off 1 base at V and 1 base at J, with 7 bases between the two ends. Germline V CDR1 and CDR2: SEHNR, FQNEAQ (reference sequence). The CDR3 is 14 amino acids.

This chain connects TRBV6-1 to TRBJ1-1; 7 bases agree with TRBD1. Trimming removed 2 bases from V and 0 bases from J; junction bases left unmatched: 3. CDR3 length equals 15 residues. Per germline, CDR1 MNHNS and CDR2 SASEGT. The CDR3 loop reads CASSEKGQLNTEAFF. The CDR3 nucleotides are TGTGCCAGCAGTGAAAAGGGACAGCTGAACACTGAAGCTTTCTTT.

This chain joins TRBV6-5 and TRBJ1-5; D is possibly TRBD1 (6 bases). Trimming shortened V by 5 bases and J by 1 base, and 12 bases separated the two germline ends. Germline V gene sequence: CDR1 MNHEY, CDR2 SVGAGI. The CDR3 is made up of 15 amino acids. The CDR3 DNA is TGTGCCAGCAGTCGACTCGGACAGAGCAATCAGCCCCAGCATTTT. Translating gives CASSRLGQSNQPQHF.

This chain uses TRBV27 with TRBJ1-2; D perhaps matches TRBD1 (6 bases). The CDR3 is made up of 14 amino acids. V lost 5 bases to trimming and J lost 0 bases, with 10 bases between them. Germline values: CDR1 MNHEY, CDR2 SMNVEV (reference sequence). The CDR3 nucleotides are TGTGCCAGCAGTCAAGGACAGTCTAACTATGGCTACACCTTC. Its protein is CASSQGQSNYGYTF.

This clone is a singleton in its sample. The rearrangement uses TRBV28 and TRBJ2-7; no clear D gene. This CDR3 comprises 12 residues. Trimming stripped 2 bases from V and 4 bases from J, with 6 bases between. Germline V gives CDR1 MDHEN, CDR2 SYDVKM. The CDR3 DNA sequence: TGTGCCAGCAGTTTAAGTACGTACGAGCAGTACTTC. It translates to CASSLSTYEQYF.

The CDR3 protein is CASSQGGQLYEQYF. The CDR3 nucleotides are TGTGCCAGCAGCCAAGGTGGGCAGCTCTACGAGCAGTACTTC. V usage is TRBV4-2 and J usage is TRBJ2-7; the D is unclear. This CDR3 contains 14 residues. Trimming left V 1 base short and J 3 bases short, with 10 bases between. CDR1 is LGHNA, CDR2 YNFKEQ, per germline.

This clone was seen a single time. The V gene is TRBV7-2, the J gene TRBJ2-1; 12 positions match TRBD1. Germline loops: CDR1 SGHTA, CDR2 FQGNSA. CDR3 length equals 16 residues. Trimming at V came to 5 bases and at J to 7 bases, leaving 9 bases not matched to a gene. The CDR3 sequence is CASSGGDRGRSNEQFF. CDR3 DNA: TGTGCCAGCAGCGGTGGGGACAGGGGGCGAAGTAATGAGCAGTTCTTC. The full variable domain, in which reference TRBV7-2 and TRBJ2-1 provide the parts outside the CDR3, is GAGVSQSPSNKVTEKGKDVELRCDPISGHTALYWYRQSLGQGLEFLIYFQGNSAPDKSGLPSDRFSAERTGGSVSTLTIQRTQQEDSAVYLCASSGGDRGRSNEQFFGPGTRLTVL.

This sequence joins TRBV6-5 and TRBJ2-1; 9 positions agree with TRBD1. This CDR3 has 16 residues. V was pared by 2 bases and J by 6 bases, with 8 bases of the junction left unmatched. CDR1 MNHEY and CDR2 SVGAGI come from the germline V gene. The CDR3, as DNA: TGTGCCAGCAGTTACGGTCCGGGACAGGGTTTCAATGAGCAGTTCTTC. Encoded protein: CASSYGPGQGFNEQFF.

The chain links TRBV23-1 to TRBJ2-7, with D possibly being TRBD1 (6 bases). TRBV23-1 counts as an open reading frame of uncertain function. This CDR3 is 16 amino acids long. The V and J ends lost 1 base and 3 bases respectively, with 16 bases between them. The DNA for the CDR3 is TGCGCCAGCAGTCAATGTCGGGACAATCCGAACTACGAGCAGTACTTC. Encoded protein: CASSQCRDNPNYEQYF.

The CDR3 nucleotides are TGTGCCAGCAGCTTAACGCAGTTCGCCCTCCACTTT. Encoded protein: CASSLTQFALHF. The chain is built from TRBV7-9 and TRBJ1-6; D not certain. There are 12 residues in the CDR3. Germline V gene lookup returns CDR1 SEHNR and CDR2 FQNEAQ (reference sequence). The germline V and J ends were trimmed by 2 bases and 14 bases, with 10 bases remaining between them.

This chain links TRBV28 with TRBJ1-1, with D unclear. Germline values: CDR1 MDHEN, CDR2 SYDVKM. Trimming removed 10 bases from V and 4 bases from J, with 10 bases in between. The CDR3 totals 11 residues. CDR3 bases: TGTGCCATCGTGGGGTTCACTGAAGCTTTCTTT. Encoded protein: CAIVGFTEAFF.

This chain's CDR3 is CSVERGQGTGELFF. CDR3 DNA: TGCAGCGTTGAGCGCGGGCAGGGCACCGGGGAGCTGTTTTTT. J is TRBJ2-2 and V is TRBV29-1; D could derive from TRBD1 or TRBD2 (5 bases each). Trimming removed 3 bases at V and 4 bases at J, with 12 bases between. CDR1 and CDR2 from the germline V gene are SQVTM and ANQGSEA. The CDR3 runs to 14 residues.

The chain is built from TRBV4-2 and TRBJ1-4; TRBD1 matches 7 bases. This CDR3 contains 14 residues. Germline CDR1 is LGHNA and CDR2 is YNFKEQ. V lost 4 bases, J lost 7 bases, and 6 bases stayed unmatched. The CDR3 nucleotides are TGTGCCAGCAGCCCAGACAGGGCGGTTGAAAAACTGTTTTTT. Amino acid sequence: CASSPDRAVEKLFF.

The chain recombines TRBV3-1 (or the pseudogene TRBV3-2) with TRBJ1-5; a weak D match, TRBD1 (6 bases). Trimming cost V 3 bases and J 7 bases, with 10 bases left between them. Germline-derived CDR1 and CDR2 are LGHDT and YNNKEL (reference sequence). The CDR3 runs 13 residues. The CDR3 DNA is TGTGCCAGCAGCCAGGGGGCCGACCAGCCCCAGCATTTT. This codes for CASSQGADQPQHF.

V is TRBV7-9 and J is TRBJ2-7; TRBD2 agrees at 7 bases. V trimming: 5 bases; J trimming: 0 bases; junction bases outside the gene matches: 4. Germline-derived CDR1 and CDR2 are SEHNR and FQNEAQ (reference sequence). The CDR3 runs to 14 residues. The CDR3 DNA reads as TGTGCCAGCAGCGCCCCTAGCGGCTCCTACGAGCAGTACTTC. Protein: CASSAPSGSYEQYF.

This clone was detected only a few times. The chain combines TRBV27 with TRBJ2-7; D is possibly TRBD1 (6 bases). Trimming took 0 bases from V and 7 from J, leaving 13 bases between them. Germline V gene data show CDR1 as MNHEY and CDR2 as SMNVEV (reference sequence). The CDR3 runs 14 residues. The CDR3 is CASSLSGAESEQYF. The DNA of the CDR3 is TGTGCCAGCAGTTTATCGGGGGCTGAATCAGAGCAGTACTTC.

V is TRBV9 and J is TRBJ2-3; 7 nucleotides match TRBD2. This CDR3 region has 15 residues. V lost 1 base to trimming and J lost 3 bases; unmatched junction nucleotides: 5. Germline CDR1 SGDLS, CDR2 YYNGEE. In nucleotides, the CDR3 is TGTGCCAGCAGCGTAACCGGGAGGCGGACAGATACGCAGTATTTT. Its protein product is CASSVTGRRTDTQYF.